The T cell receptor beta chain under discussion was sequenced for a study of T cells expressing NK-cell markers. TCRdb reanalyzed the 5' RACE reads, giving one entry per CDR3 protein sequence and no DNA. The listing contains 150,000 to 200,000 distinct CDR3 sequences. Study-level points and caveats: Dominant NKG2C+ clonotypes were found to form about 1.0-7.5% of CD8+ T cells in roughly 6 donors.

To note about this clonotype: Antigen unknown.

Germline-derived CDR1 and CDR2 are KGHSH and LQKENI. This CDR3 spans 15 amino acids. The V and J genes are TRBV18 and TRBJ2-7. The sequencing sample was made of blood T cells: a sorted CD56 or NKG2C T cell subset, CD4+ or CD8+ T cells, or bulk PBMC T cells (not recorded which). The sequence came from a woman aged 18 to 75 in good health. CDR3 loop: CASSPRSGSPYEQYF.